Shown below are 26 T cell receptor beta chains from a single sample sequenced in a study of T cells in Graves' hyperthyroidism and ophthalmopathy. Researchers amplified the TCR beta CDR3 regions from RNA transcripts. The TCR CDR3 was amplified in a first-round RT-PCR using the HTBI primer set. TCRdb fed the multiplex PCR reads into MiXCR, producing one record per CDR3 protein. Of roughly 170,000 distinct CDR3 sequences listed, 17% are singletons. Input material: blood. All receptors come from a woman aged 50 to 60 with Graves' hyperthyroidism.

This clonotype was observed at least ten times. The chain uses TRBV7-3 and TRBJ2-1; weak D call: TRBD2 (6 bases). The CDR3 extends over 15 amino acids. V was pared by 2 bases and J by 9 bases, with 17 bases between. Germline-derived CDR1 and CDR2 are SGHTA and FQGTGA. As DNA, the CDR3 is TGTGCCAGCAGCTTAGAGGGGAGGTTCAGTAGTGAGCAGTTCTTC. Translated: CASSLEGRFSSEQFF.

Many counts were recorded for this clonotype. V gene TRBV27 combines with J gene TRBJ2-7; D is perhaps TRBD2 (6 bases). The germline V and J ends were trimmed by 3 bases and 0 bases, with 9 bases remaining between them. CDR1 and CDR2 (germline): MNHEY, SMNVEV (reference sequence). This CDR3 comprises 14 residues. In DNA form, the CDR3 reads TGTGCCAGCAGTTTGGGCGGGGACTCCTACGAGCAGTACTTC. Protein product: CASSLGGDSYEQYF.

V is TRBV28 and J is TRBJ2-3; no clear D. Germline V gives CDR1 MDHEN, CDR2 SYDVKM. Trimming left V 7 bases short and J 3 bases short, with 17 bases between. The CDR3 is 15 amino acids. CDR3 nucleotides: TGTGCCAGCAATTCGCAGGCAGACCAGACAGATACGCAGTATTTT. It yields the protein CASNSQADQTDTQYF. The variable domain in full, with the rest retrieved from reference TRBV28 and TRBJ2-3, is DVKVTQSSRYLVKRTGEKVFLECVQDMDHENMFWYRQDPGLGLRLIYFSYDVKMKEKGDIPEGYSVSREKKERFSLILESASTNQTSMYLCASNSQADQTDTQYFGPGTRLTVL.

This clonotype was recorded many times. The J gene is TRBJ1-1, the V gene TRBV11-2, with D possibly matching TRBD1 (6 bases). Trimming stripped 4 bases from V and 10 bases from J, with 13 bases between. Germline CDR1 and CDR2: SGHAT and FQNNGV. The CDR3 sequence is 12 residues long. The CDR3 loop reads CASSSGRGRAFF. DNA of the CDR3: TGTGCCAGCAGCTCCGGCAGGGGTAGAGCTTTCTTT.

This clonotype was seen repeatedly, ten times or more. This chain uses TRBV15 with TRBJ1-1, with D unclear. The length of the CDR3 is 13 residues. The germline V gene encodes CDR1 LNHNV and CDR2 YYDKDF (reference sequence). V was cut by 3 bases and J by 1 base, with 6 bases left in between. The CDR3 loop reads CATSRASNTEAFF. The CDR3 coding sequence is TGTGCCACCAGCAGGGCGTCGAACACTGAAGCTTTCTTT.

In its sample, this clonotype was seen many times. CDR3 sequence reads: CASSWTGGSDTEAFF. CDR3 nucleotide sequence: TGTGCCAGCAGTTGGACAGGGGGCTCGGACACTGAAGCTTTCTTT. The chain combines TRBV2 with TRBJ1-1; 11 bases map to TRBD1. Germline V CDR1 and CDR2: SNHLY, FYNNEI. J lost 3 bases, V lost 5 bases, and 5 bases had no gene match. The CDR3 sequence is 15 residues long.

This clonotype has more than one count but fewer than ten. The V call is TRBV6-5, the J call TRBJ2-3; 11 bases agree with TRBD2. V shed 2 bases and J 6 bases; nucleotides not matched to a gene: 13. CDR3 length: 18 amino acids. Germline V gene data show CDR1 as MNHEY and CDR2 as SVGAGI. The CDR3 sequence: CASSYLTFSGGAGDTQYF. CDR3 nucleotide sequence: TGTGCCAGCAGTTACCTTACCTTTAGCGGGGGGGCCGGTGATACGCAGTATTTT.

This clonotype showed up many times. This rearrangement joins TRBV20-1 to TRBJ1-6; D may be TRBD1 (6 bases). V was pared by 3 bases and J by 9 bases, with 15 bases between. The germline V gene has CDR1 DFQATT and CDR2 SNEGSKA (reference sequence). This CDR3 contains 14 residues. The CDR3 reads CSARGAGMGSPLHF. DNA of the CDR3: TGCAGTGCTAGGGGGGCAGGGATGGGTTCACCCCTCCACTTT.

This clonotype was observed many times. The rearrangement links TRBV11-2 to TRBJ2-3; 11 nucleotides align to TRBD2. Trimming at V came to 1 base and at J to 0 bases, leaving 6 bases not matched to a gene. This CDR3 is built from 18 residues. CDR1 is SGHAT and CDR2 is FQNNGV in the germline V gene. The DNA for the CDR3 is TGTGCCAGCAGCTTAGCCCCGGGGACTAGCGGAAGCACAGATACGCAGTATTTT. Protein product: CASSLAPGTSGSTDTQYF.

This clonotype was detected many times. The rearrangement uses TRBV6-1 and TRBJ1-2; D not certain. Germline CDR1 reads MNHNS; CDR2 reads SASEGT. The CDR3 loop spans 16 amino acids. The V end was cut by 7 bases, the J end by 0 bases, with 18 bases between. The CDR3 DNA sequence: TGTGCCAGCATTCCTACATCCAACTACGCTAACTATGGCTACACCTTC. Encoded protein: CASIPTSNYANYGYTF.

Ten or more counts support this clonotype. V usage is TRBV2 and J usage is TRBJ1-2; no reliable D call. The V end was cut by 4 bases, the J end by 5 bases, with 11 bases between. CDR1 is SNHLY and CDR2 is FYNNEI in the germline V gene. The CDR3 length is 13 residues. CDR3 coding DNA: TGTGCCAGCAGTGCCGCAGGTGTATATGGCTACACCTTC. Translation: CASSAAGVYGYTF.

This chain joins TRBV14 and TRBJ2-3; D may be TRBD2 (5 bases). Trimming stripped 1 base from V and 2 bases from J, with 13 bases between. Germline CDR1 SGHDN, CDR2 FVKESK. CDR3 length: 16 residues. The CDR3 DNA reads TGTGCCAGCAGCCAAGTCGGGGTGAAAGACACAGATACGCAGTATTTT. Translation gives CASSQVGVKDTDTQYF.

This clonotype was found a few times. The chain links TRBV10-3 to TRBJ2-7; D uncertain. The CDR3 is 14 residues long. The germline V gene has CDR1 ENHRY and CDR2 SYGVKD. V was pared by 2 bases and J by 6 bases, with 14 bases between. The CDR3 loop reads CAISETPALREQYF. The CDR3 DNA is TGTGCCATCAGTGAGACCCCGGCCTTGCGCGAGCAGTACTTC.

A remark on this clonotype: A clone one base away is much larger, so this may be a read error. A read error is likely, as this CDR3 ends without the conserved phenylalanine or tryptophan. This rearrangement joins TRBV12-3 or TRBV12-4 to TRBJ1-5; the D is unclear. This CDR3 has 15 residues. The V gene lost 3 bases and the J gene lost 2 bases, with 11 bases spanning the gap. CDR3 sequence reads: CASSFTGKGNQPQHC. As DNA, the CDR3 is TGTGCCAGCAGTTTCACCGGGAAAGGCAATCAGCCCCAGCATTGT.

This clonotype was detected only a few times. V usage is TRBV19 and J usage is TRBJ2-1, with 11 bases fitting TRBD2. J was trimmed by 0 bases and V by 6 bases; bases with no gene match: 4. CDR1 is LNHDA, CDR2 SQIVND, per germline (reference sequence). The CDR3 contains 16 residues. DNA for the CDR3: TGTGCCAGTAGCAGACTAGCGGGGATCTCCTACAATGAGCAGTTCTTC. As protein: CASSRLAGISYNEQFF.

The chain couples TRBV19 to TRBJ2-1, with TRBD1 identical over 9 bases. CDR3 size: 15 residues. V lost 10 bases to trimming and J lost 0 bases; unmatched junction nucleotides: 7. Germline V gene lookup returns CDR1 LNHDA and CDR2 SQIVND (reference sequence). CDR3 residues: CATTGQGNSYNEQFF. Written as DNA, the CDR3 is TGTGCCACCACGGGACAGGGAAACTCCTACAATGAGCAGTTCTTC.

In this sample, this clonotype turned up many times. The genes are TRBV27 and TRBJ1-4, with D perhaps matching TRBD1 (6 bases). V lost 0 bases and J 10 bases, leaving 15 bases between the germline ends. This CDR3 spans 15 amino acids. CDR1 and CDR2 (germline): MNHEY, SMNVEV (reference sequence). Here the CDR3 reads CASSLSRQGRGKLFF. In DNA, the CDR3 is TGTGCCAGCAGTTTATCCCGGCAGGGCAGGGGAAAACTGTTTTTT.

This chain uses TRBV3-1 with TRBJ2-3, with D perhaps TRBD1 (5 bases). The CDR3 consists of 14 residues. V lost 6 bases, J lost 0 bases, and 10 bases lay in between. Germline V gives CDR1 LGHDT, CDR2 YNNKEL (reference sequence). The CDR3 nucleotides read TGTGCCAGCAGTTGGGGCAGGAGCACAGATACGCAGTATTTT. This sequence encodes CASSWGRSTDTQYF.

Ten or more counts support this clonotype. The chain has TRBV29-1 and TRBJ1-2, with 9 bases identical to TRBD1. CDR1 is SQVTM and CDR2 is ANQGSEA in the germline V gene. The CDR3 covers 11 residues. The junction had 1 base not matched to a gene; V was cut back by 4 bases and J by 7 bases. The CDR3 coding sequence is TGCAGCGTTGGGGACAGGGTTGGCTACACCTTC. Translation: CSVGDRVGYTF. The full variable domain, with the rest looked up from reference TRBV29-1 and TRBJ1-2, is SAVISQKPSRDICQRGTSLTIQCQVDSQVTMMFWYRQQPGQSLTLIATANQGSEATYESGFVIDKFPISRPNLTFSTLTVSNMSPEDSSIYLCSVGDRVGYTFGSGTRLTVV.

This clonotype was seen once. J is TRBJ2-3 and V is TRBV20-1; 11 nucleotides agree with TRBD2. CDR1 DFQATT and CDR2 SNEGSKA come from the germline V gene (reference sequence). The CDR3 totals 18 residues. Trimming took 5 bases from V and 3 from J; bases not matched to a gene: 16. The chain's CDR3 is CSAFSGGAGHRVTDTQYF. In DNA, the CDR3 is TGCAGTGCTTTTAGCGGGGGGGCGGGGCATAGGGTTACAGATACGCAGTATTTT.

This clonotype has ten or more counts. V gene TRBV7-9 combines with J gene TRBJ2-1; 7 bases match TRBD2. Germline CDR1 SEHNR, CDR2 FQNEAQ (reference sequence). J lost 7 bases, V lost 1 base, and 4 bases had no gene match. The CDR3 runs 14 residues. The CDR3 bases are TGTGCCAGCAGCTTAGTTGGGGGGGGGAATGAGCAGTTCTTC. It encodes CASSLVGGGNEQFF.

This clonotype was observed at least ten times. The gene calls are TRBV6-6 and TRBJ1-6, with D unresolved. Germline V gives CDR1 MNHNY, CDR2 SVGAGI (reference sequence). The CDR3 spans 15 residues. The ends were cut back, 0 bases at V and 11 bases at J, with 14 bases in the middle. CDR3 DNA sequence: TGTGCCAGCAGTTACTCGGGCCCGGCCTTGACACCCCTCCACTTT. It codes for CASSYSGPALTPLHF.

The chain combines TRBV9 with TRBJ1-1, with D perhaps TRBD1 (5 bases). The CDR3 has 13 residues. CDR1 SGDLS and CDR2 YYNGEE come from the germline V gene. V was cut by 3 bases and J by 2 bases, with 8 bases left in between. This CDR3 reads CASSARDNTEAFF. CDR3 sequence (DNA): TGTGCCAGCAGCGCCCGGGACAACACTGAAGCTTTCTTT.

This chain uses TRBV7-9 with TRBJ1-1; D gene unclear. The CDR3 runs to 13 residues. Germline assignment: CDR1 SEHNR and CDR2 FQNEAQ (reference sequence). Trimming removed 5 bases from V and 5 bases from J, with 12 bases in between. The CDR3 region is CASSQGLGTEAFF. For the CDR3, the DNA is TGTGCCAGCAGCCAAGGCCTGGGGACTGAAGCTTTCTTT. Full variable domain (remainder filled in from reference TRBV7-9 and TRBJ1-1): DTGVSQNPRHKITKRGQNVTFRCDPISEHNRLYWYRQTLGQGPEFLTYFQNEAQLEKSRLLSDRFSAERPKGSFSTLEIQRTEQGDSAMYLCASSQGLGTEAFFGQGTRLTVV.

About this clonotype: Its ends do not fully match the called genes, so a read error is possible. The chain recombines TRBV14 with TRBJ1-6; D possibly corresponds to TRBD1 (5 bases). CDR3 length equals 15 residues. Germline CDR1 SGHDN, CDR2 FVKESK. CDR3 in DNA: TGTGCCAGCAGCCAAGATAACAGGCTTAATCCACCCCTCCACTTT. Amino acids: CASSQDNRLNPPLHF.

The genes are TRBV28 and TRBJ1-1, with D possibly matching TRBD1 (6 bases). Germline V CDR1 and CDR2: MDHEN, SYDVKM. This CDR3 contains 16 residues. With 5 bases removed from V and 9 bases from J, the gap between germline ends came to 25 bases. CDR3 sequence: CASSGDKSTVPEKAFF. DNA for the CDR3: TGTGCCAGCAGTGGGGACAAGAGCACCGTACCCGAAAAAGCTTTCTTT.